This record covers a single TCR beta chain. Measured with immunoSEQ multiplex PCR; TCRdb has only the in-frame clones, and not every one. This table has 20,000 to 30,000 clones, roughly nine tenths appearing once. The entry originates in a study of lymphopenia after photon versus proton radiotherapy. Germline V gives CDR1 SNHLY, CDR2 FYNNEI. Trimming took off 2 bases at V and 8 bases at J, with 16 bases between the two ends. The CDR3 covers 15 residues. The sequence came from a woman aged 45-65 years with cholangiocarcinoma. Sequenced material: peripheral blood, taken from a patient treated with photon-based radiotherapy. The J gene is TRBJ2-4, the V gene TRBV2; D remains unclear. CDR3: CASSETRWVSHIQYF. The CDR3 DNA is TGTGCCAGCAGTGAAACCCGCTGGGTCAGTCACATTCAGTACTTC.